This entry is about one TCR beta chain. This sample is drawn from a study of T cells after somatic rescue of genetic block. The table came from immunoSEQ multiplex PCR; TCRdb's copy has only in-frame clones and leaves some out. The profile shows roughly 71,000 clones, approximately 90% of them singletons. The CDR3 sequence is 12 residues long. Germline CDR1 MDHEN, CDR2 SYDVKM. The V and J ends lost 7 bases and 4 bases respectively, with 11 bases between them. The clonotype originates from a man aged 25 to 45. V usage is TRBV28 and J usage is TRBJ2-7, with D possibly being TRBD1 (6 bases). The sequenced sample was peripheral blood mononuclear cells (PBMCs). CDR3 sequence reads: CASTPDRYEQYF. Written as DNA, the CDR3 is TGTGCCAGCACCCCGGACAGATACGAGCAGTACTTC. Combining the CDR3 with reference TRBV28 and TRBJ2-7 gives the whole variable domain DVKVTQSSRYLVKRTGEKVFLECVQDMDHENMFWYRQDPGLGLRLIYFSYDVKMKEKGDIPEGYSVSREKKERFSLILESASTNQTSMYLCASTPDRYEQYFGPGTRLTVT.